These T cell receptor beta chains were read from a single sample in a study of Graves' ophthalmopathy and Graves' hyperthyroidism. Each CDR3 protein gets one entry after TCRdb re-called the multiplex PCR reads with MiXCR. The data hold about 420,000 distinct CDR3 sequences, with under 25% observed a single time. The material sequenced was peripheral blood. Every receptor here comes from a woman younger than 30 with stable Graves' hyperthyroidism. Each CDR3 is given with its conserved first and last residue. The D gene is left open where the match is weak. Size values are once, few and many counts, or a class for expanded clones, and some rows have none.

J: TRBJ2-7; D: TRBD1; V: TRBV25-1; size: many; DNA: TGTGCCAGCAGTGAAACTGGACAGGGATACGAGCAGTACTTC; CDR3: CASSETGQGYEQYF
J: TRBJ2-5; D: TRBD2; V: TRBV6-1; size: few; DNA: TGTGCCAGCTACGAACCGGGACCGAGAGCGGGAGGGCTCTTTATGACCCAGTACTTC; CDR3: CASYEPGPRAGGLFMTQYF
J: TRBJ2-7; D: TRBD2; V: TRBV6-1; size: many; DNA: TGTGCCAGCAGGGGAGGGCTAGCGGGAGGATACGAGCAGTACTTC; CDR3: CASRGGLAGGYEQYF
J: TRBJ1-1; D: NA; V: TRBV6-5; size: many; DNA: TGTGCCAGCAGTTACGGGCCTAGTAACACTGAAGCTTTCTTT; CDR3: CASSYGPSNTEAFF
J: TRBJ2-6; D: NA; V: TRBV19; size: many; DNA: TGTGCCAGTAGTACACAGGCTGGGGCCAACGTCCTGACTTTC; CDR3: CASSTQAGANVLTF
J: TRBJ1-1; D: NA; V: TRBV6-1; size: many; DNA: TGTGCCAGCCTCAGCGAGGGTAACACTGAAGCTTTCTTT; CDR3: CASLSEGNTEAFF
J: TRBJ2-7; D: TRBD2; V: TRBV29-1; size: many; DNA: TGCAGCGTTGGGGCTAGCGGGAGTTTTTCCTACGAGCAGTACTTC; CDR3: CSVGASGSFSYEQYF
J: TRBJ2-3; D: NA; V: TRBV11-1; size: many; DNA: TGTGCCAGCACCCCCCCCGCGAAGCGGAATAGCACAGATACGCAGTATTTT; CDR3: CASTPPAKRNSTDTQYF
J: TRBJ2-5; D: NA; V: TRBV18; size: many; DNA: TGCGCCAGCAGCCCGCTTCGGCAAGAGACCCAGTACTTC; CDR3: CASSPLRQETQYF
J: TRBJ2-5; D: NA; V: TRBV19; size: NA; DNA: TGTGCCAGTAGTAGGAGGGGTTGGAACGAGACCCAGTACTTC; CDR3: CASSRRGWNETQYF
J: TRBJ2-2; D: NA; V: TRBV5-1; size: many; DNA: TGCGCCAGCAGCTCGACGGAGCTGGGGACCGGGGAGCTGTTTTTT; CDR3: CASSSTELGTGELFF
J: TRBJ2-7; D: NA; V: TRBV13; size: many; DNA: TGTGCCAGCAGCCCAGGGGGGGGAGGCTACGAGCAGTACTTC; CDR3: CASSPGGGGYEQYF
J: TRBJ2-2; D: TRBD2; V: TRBV11-2; size: many; DNA: TGTGCCAGCAGCTTAGGGGCTAGCGGGAACACCGGGGAGCTGTTTTTT; CDR3: CASSLGASGNTGELFF
J: TRBJ2-5; D: TRBD1; V: TRBV12-3/TRBV12-4; size: NA; DNA: TGTGCCAGCGCAGGGGGCGTTTGGGAGACCCAGTACTTC; CDR3: CASAGGVWETQYF
J: TRBJ2-6; D: NA; V: TRBV11-2; size: few; DNA: TGTGCCAGCAGCCCCCGGCGGGTGACCTCTCTCGGCGTCCTGACTTTC; CDR3: CASSPRRVTSLGVLTF
J: TRBJ2-7; D: TRBD1; V: TRBV12-3/TRBV12-4; size: NA; DNA: TGTGCCAGCAGTGCTACCGGGACAGGGTCCTACGAGCAGTACTTC; CDR3: CASSATGTGSYEQYF
J: TRBJ2-5; D: NA; V: TRBV7-8; size: NA; DNA: TGTGCCAGCAGCTTAGCTCTGGGATTCGGGGAGACCCAGTACTTC; CDR3: CASSLALGFGETQYF
J: TRBJ2-7; D: TRBD2; V: TRBV29-1; size: many; DNA: TGCAGCGTTGTGGGAGGGTCCTACGAGCAGTACTTC; CDR3: CSVVGGSYEQYF
J: TRBJ1-5; D: NA; V: TRBV20-1; size: many; DNA: TGCAGTGCTAGACAGGATCCCAATCAGCCCCAGCATTTT; CDR3: CSARQDPNQPQHF
J: TRBJ2-2; D: NA; V: TRBV20-1; size: NA; DNA: TGCAGTGCTACCACGGTGGCACAGAACACCGGGGAGCTGTTTTTT; CDR3: CSATTVAQNTGELFF
J: TRBJ2-7; D: NA; V: TRBV29-1; size: many; DNA: TGCAGCGTTGAACCCTCACCCTACGAGCAGTACTTC; CDR3: CSVEPSPYEQYF
J: TRBJ2-7; D: NA; V: TRBV6-2/TRBV6-3; size: many; DNA: TGTGCCAGCAGTCCTGCTAGCGCCACTTCGGCCGAGCAGTACTTC; CDR3: CASSPASATSAEQYF
J: TRBJ1-2; D: NA; V: TRBV30; size: many; DNA: TGTGCCTGGAGTCAGGGGCATGGCTACACCTTC; CDR3: CAWSQGHGYTF
J: TRBJ1-2; D: NA; V: TRBV6-1; size: NA; DNA: TGTGCCAGCAGTGACCGAGGGGGAGGATATGGCTACACCTTC; CDR3: CASSDRGGGYGYTF
J: TRBJ1-5; D: NA; V: TRBV6-2/TRBV6-3; size: many; DNA: TGTGCCAGCAGTCCGATGACAGGATCGGGCAATCAGCCCCAGCATTTT; CDR3: CASSPMTGSGNQPQHF
J: TRBJ2-2; D: TRBD1; V: TRBV24-1; size: many; DNA: TGTGCCACGCGACAGGGCAAGAACACCGGGGAGCTGTTTTTT; CDR3: CATRQGKNTGELFF
J: TRBJ2-5; D: NA; V: TRBV6-5; size: NA; DNA: TGTGCCAGCAGTTACTCTTACAGCTCCCAAGAGACCCAGTACTTC; CDR3: CASSYSYSSQETQYF
J: TRBJ2-2; D: TRBD1; V: TRBV6-5; size: NA; DNA: TGTGCCATCAGTCCCTCGACAGGGGCCGGGGAGCTGTTTTTT; CDR3: CAISPSTGAGELFF
J: TRBJ2-5; D: TRBD2; V: TRBV7-8; size: many; DNA: TGTGCCAGCAGCCCAGGACTAGCCCCTGAATCGGAAGAGACCCAGTACTTC; CDR3: CASSPGLAPESEETQYF
J: TRBJ2-7; D: NA; V: TRBV6-5; size: NA; DNA: TGTGCCAGCAGTTCGCAACAAGTTATTGCCTCCTACGAGCAGTACTTC; CDR3: CASSSQQVIASYEQYF
J: TRBJ2-5; D: TRBD2; V: TRBV24-1; size: NA; DNA: TGTGCCACCAGTGATTTGAGCCTAGCGGGAGATCAGACCCAGTACTTC; CDR3: CATSDLSLAGDQTQYF
J: TRBJ1-2; D: TRBD1; V: TRBV6-1; size: few; DNA: TGTGCCAGCAGTGTCCGGGACAGGGAGGATGGCTACACCTTC; CDR3: CASSVRDREDGYTF
J: TRBJ2-7; D: NA; V: TRBV29-1; size: many; DNA: TGCAGCGTTGCTTACAGGGCTTACGAGCAGTACTTC; CDR3: CSVAYRAYEQYF
J: TRBJ2-7; D: TRBD2; V: TRBV5-5; size: NA; DNA: TGTGCCAGCAGCTTGTTCGGGACTAGCTCGCTCGAGCAGTACTTC; CDR3: CASSLFGTSSLEQYF
J: TRBJ2-2; D: TRBD2; V: TRBV27; size: many; DNA: TGTGCCAGCAGTCGCGGGGGAACGAACACCGGGGAGCTGTTTTTT; CDR3: CASSRGGTNTGELFF
J: TRBJ2-7; D: TRBD2; V: TRBV2; size: many; DNA: TGTGCCAGCAGTGAGGGACTAGCGGGACCCTCCTACGAGCAGTACTTC; CDR3: CASSEGLAGPSYEQYF
J: TRBJ1-3; D: NA; V: TRBV12-3/TRBV12-4; size: many; DNA: TGTGCCAGCAGCATTCGTTTCGGCTTATCTGGAAACACCATATATTTT; CDR3: CASSIRFGLSGNTIYF